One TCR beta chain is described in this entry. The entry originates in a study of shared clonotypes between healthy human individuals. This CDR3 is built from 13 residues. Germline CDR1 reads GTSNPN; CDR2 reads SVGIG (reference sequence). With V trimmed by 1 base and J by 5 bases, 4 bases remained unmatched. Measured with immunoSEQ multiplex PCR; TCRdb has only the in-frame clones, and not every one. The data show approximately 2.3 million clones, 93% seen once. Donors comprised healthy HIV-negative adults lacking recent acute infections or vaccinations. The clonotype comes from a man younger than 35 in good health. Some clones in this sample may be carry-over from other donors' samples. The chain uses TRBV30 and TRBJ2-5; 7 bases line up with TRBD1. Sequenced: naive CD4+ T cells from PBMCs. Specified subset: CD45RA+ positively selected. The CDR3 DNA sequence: TGTGCCTGGAGTGGACAGGGACAGGAGACCCAGTACTTC. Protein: CAWSGQGQETQYF. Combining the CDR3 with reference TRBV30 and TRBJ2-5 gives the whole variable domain SQTIHQWPATLVQPVGSPLSLECTVEGTSNPNLYWYRQAAGRGLQLLFYSVGIGQISSEVPQNLSASRPQDRQFILSSKKLLLSDSGFYLCAWSGQGQETQYFGPGTRLLVL.